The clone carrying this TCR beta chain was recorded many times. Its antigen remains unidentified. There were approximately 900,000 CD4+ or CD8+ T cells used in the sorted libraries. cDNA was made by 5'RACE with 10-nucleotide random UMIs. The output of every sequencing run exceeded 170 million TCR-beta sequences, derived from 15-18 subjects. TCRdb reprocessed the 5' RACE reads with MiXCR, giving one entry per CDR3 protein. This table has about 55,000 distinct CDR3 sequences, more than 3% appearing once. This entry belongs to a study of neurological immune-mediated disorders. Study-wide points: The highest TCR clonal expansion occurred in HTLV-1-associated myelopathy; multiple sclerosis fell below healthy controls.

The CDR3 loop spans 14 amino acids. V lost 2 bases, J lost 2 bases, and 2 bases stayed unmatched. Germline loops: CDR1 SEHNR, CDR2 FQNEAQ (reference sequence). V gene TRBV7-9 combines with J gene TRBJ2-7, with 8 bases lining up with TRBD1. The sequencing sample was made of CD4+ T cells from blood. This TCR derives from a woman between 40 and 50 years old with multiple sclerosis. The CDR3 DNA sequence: TGTGCCAGCAGCTTACCAGGGGGCGCCTACGAGCAGTACTTC. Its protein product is CASSLPGGAYEQYF.